This T cell receptor beta chain derives from a study of blood T cell repertoires in COVID-19. Across the study: COVID-19 samples collected from the United States, Italy and Spain covered acute and convalescent phases. Sample material is recorded as cDNA or gDNA derived from T cells, B-cell-depleted T cells, or PBMCs.

V shed 0 bases, J shed 5 bases, and the junction held 9 bases outside the gene matches. The CDR3 is 16 amino acids. Germline V lookup: CDR1 LNHNV, CDR2 YYDKDF (reference sequence). One Seattle source followed patients from active infection through their disease course. TCRdb's copy holds only in-frame clones and misses some; the assay was immunoSEQ multiplex PCR. Seen here are about 420,000 clones, approximately 90% observed once, and the top ten hold roughly 0.84%. This chain links TRBV15 with TRBJ1-1; 7 bases are a match to TRBD1. What was sequenced was peripheral blood. The clonotype was recovered from a man aged 18 to 29 with COVID-19, enrolled during active disease. CDR3 amino acids: CATSRDRTGDRTEAFF. The CDR3 DNA sequence: TGTGCCACCAGCAGAGATCGTACAGGGGATAGGACTGAAGCTTTCTTT.